These 24 T cell receptor beta chains were all obtained from the same sample, sequenced in a study of cytomegalovirus exposure and HLA in healthy donors. The method was immunoSEQ multiplex PCR; TCRdb's version includes in-frame clones alone and lacks a portion of them. The sample contains around 70,000 clones, around 94% of which appear only once. Specimen: PBMCs. These receptors were obtained from a young woman in good health and CMV-seropositive.

The J gene is TRBJ1-5, the V gene TRBV27, with TRBD1 matching over 11 bases. J lost 4 bases, V lost 5 bases, and 13 bases had no gene match. In germline, CDR1 is MNHEY, CDR2 SMNVEV (reference sequence). This CDR3 has 18 amino acids. The CDR3 protein is CASSLSGTGGDPNQPQHF. The CDR3 DNA reads TGTGCCAGCAGTCTCTCCGGGACAGGGGGTGACCCGAATCAGCCCCAGCATTTT.

This chain uses TRBV6-1 with TRBJ1-2; possible D gene TRBD1, 6 bases. This CDR3 is 14 amino acids long. V was clipped by 2 bases and J by 3 bases, with 10 bases between them. Germline values: CDR1 MNHNS, CDR2 SASEGT. For the CDR3, the DNA is TGTGCCAGCAGTGAAACAGGGCGGTACTATGGCTACACCTTC. Translating gives CASSETGRYYGYTF.

The chain uses TRBV2 and TRBJ2-7; a weak D match, TRBD2 (6 bases). With 2 bases removed from V and 3 bases from J, the gap between germline ends came to 11 bases. CDR3 size: 14 residues. Germline CDR1 reads SNHLY; CDR2 reads FYNNEI. DNA of the CDR3: TGTGCCAGCAGTGAAACGCGGGGCGGCTACGAGCAGTACTTC. It yields the protein CASSETRGGYEQYF.

This clone was counted a few times. The rearrangement uses TRBV6-1 and TRBJ1-1, with unresolved D. Trimming pared 5 bases from V and 12 bases from J, leaving 13 bases between. Germline assignment: CDR1 MNHNS and CDR2 SASEGT. The CDR3 is 11 residues long. In DNA, the CDR3 is TGTGCCAGCAGTTCAATCGGGGTTACTTTCTTT. Encoded protein: CASSSIGVTFF.

This chain connects TRBV6-5 to TRBJ2-1; D is possibly TRBD2 (5 bases). This CDR3 is 15 amino acids long. Germline assignment: CDR1 MNHEY and CDR2 SVGAGI. Trimming removed 2 bases at V and 12 bases at J, with 20 bases between. CDR3 DNA sequence: TGTGCCAGCAGTTACAACCCCCCGAGGCCCGAGGGGCAGTTCTTC. This encodes CASSYNPPRPEGQFF.

The V call is TRBV5-6, the J call TRBJ2-3; D might be TRBD1 (6 bases). Per the germline V gene, CDR1 is SGHDT and CDR2 is YYEEEE. The V end was cut by 4 bases, the J end by 3 bases, with 18 bases between. The CDR3 spans 16 residues. Here the CDR3 reads CASSIEAGARTDTQYF. The CDR3 DNA follows: TGTGCCAGCAGCATCGAGGCAGGGGCGCGAACAGATACGCAGTATTTT.

This chain joins TRBV27 and TRBJ1-2; TRBD1 agrees at 12 bases. The CDR3 has 17 amino acids. V was pared by 5 bases and J by 4 bases, with 11 bases of the junction left unmatched. The germline CDR1 and CDR2 sequences are MNHEY and SMNVEV (reference sequence). The CDR3 sequence is CASSQSGTGGLGYGYTF. DNA for the CDR3: TGTGCCAGCAGTCAGTCCGGGACAGGGGGCCTGGGCTATGGCTACACCTTC.

The V gene is TRBV5-6, the J gene TRBJ2-5; possible D gene TRBD2, 5 bases. The DNA end is more similar to TRBJ2-7, so the J call may be wrong. The CDR3 is made up of 16 amino acids. Per the germline V gene, CDR1 is SGHDT and CDR2 is YYEEEE. The CDR3 bases are TGTGCCAGCAGCGGCCGTAGTCTAGCCACTACCTACGAGCAGTACTTC. Translation: CASSGRSLATTYEQYF.

V is TRBV4-1 and J is TRBJ2-2; 11 bases are shared with TRBD2. Germline V gene lookup returns CDR1 MGHRA and CDR2 YSYEKL. The CDR3 runs 16 residues. After removal of 1 base from V and 7 bases from J, the junction contained 5 bases not matched to a gene. The CDR3 reads CASSQVLAGVLGELFF. For the CDR3, the DNA is TGCGCCAGCAGCCAAGTACTAGCGGGAGTACTCGGGGAGCTGTTTTTT.

This chain uses TRBV6-1 with TRBJ1-2, with 7 bases matching TRBD1. The CDR3 is 15 amino acids. Losses at the gene ends were 3 bases for V and 0 bases for J; bases not matched to a gene: 4. Germline CDR1 is MNHNS and CDR2 is SASEGT. CDR3 DNA: TGTGCCAGCAGTGAGGCAGGGGGGTCTAACTATGGCTACACCTTC. As protein: CASSEAGGSNYGYTF.

This rearrangement joins TRBV4-2 to TRBJ2-1; 14 positions agree with TRBD2. Germline CDR1 reads LGHNA; CDR2 reads YNFKEQ. V was pared by 3 bases and J by 7 bases, with 8 bases of the junction left unmatched. The CDR3 spans 17 residues. The CDR3 DNA sequence: TGTGCCAGCAGCCAGGGGACTAGCGGGAGCGGGGGTAATGAGCAGTTCTTC. Protein: CASSQGTSGSGGNEQFF.

The chain carries TRBV2 and TRBJ1-5, with D uncertain. Germline-derived CDR1 and CDR2 are SNHLY and FYNNEI. The V gene lost 3 bases and the J gene lost 0 bases, with 12 bases spanning the gap. The CDR3 contains 16 residues. CDR3 sequence (DNA): TGTGCCAGCAGTGACCCGGGGAGATTTAGCAATCAGCCCCAGCATTTT. Residues: CASSDPGRFSNQPQHF.

The rearrangement links TRBV19 to TRBJ1-1; no clear D gene. The CDR3 has 13 residues. The V gene lost 11 bases and the J gene lost 0 bases, with 13 bases spanning the gap. Germline CDR1 LNHDA, CDR2 SQIVND (reference sequence). The CDR3: CASHPNMNTEAFF. In DNA form, the CDR3 reads TGTGCCTCCCACCCCAACATGAACACTGAAGCTTTCTTT.

J is TRBJ2-1 and V is TRBV19; a possible D gene is TRBD1 (5 bases). The CDR3 totals 16 residues. Germline-derived CDR1 and CDR2 are LNHDA and SQIVND (reference sequence). The germline V and J ends were trimmed by 0 bases and 1 base, with 10 bases remaining between them. The CDR3 sequence is CASSIDKGYSYNEQFF. DNA for the CDR3: TGTGCCAGTAGTATAGATAAGGGGTATTCCTACAATGAGCAGTTCTTC.

This CDR3 is CASSPGTSGSIEETQYF. The CDR3, as DNA: TGTGCCAGCTCACCCGGGACTAGCGGGAGTATCGAGGAGACCCAGTACTTC. V is TRBV18 and J is TRBJ2-5, with 14 bases identical to TRBD2. This CDR3 spans 17 amino acids. Germline lookup yields CDR1 KGHSH and CDR2 LQKENI. The trim removed 3 bases at V and 5 bases at J, leaving 8 bases unmatched. Full variable domain (rest looked up from reference TRBV18 and TRBJ2-5): NAGVMQNPRHLVRRRGQEARLRCSPMKGHSHVYWYRQLPEEGLKFMVYLQKENIIDESGMPKERFSAEFPKEGPSILRIQQVVRGDSAAYFCASSPGTSGSIEETQYFGPGTRLLVL.

The chain couples TRBV7-9 to TRBJ2-2; 10 bases agree with TRBD2. The CDR3 spans 16 residues. The germline V gene has CDR1 SEHNR and CDR2 FQNEAQ (reference sequence). V lost 1 base to trimming and J lost 6 bases; unmatched junction nucleotides: 5. The DNA of the CDR3 is TGTGCCAGCAGCTTAGTGATAGCGGGAGGACCCGGGGAGCTGTTTTTT. It codes for CASSLVIAGGPGELFF.

The chain combines TRBV10-3 with TRBJ2-2; 8 nucleotides agree with TRBD2. From germline, CDR1 is ENHRY and CDR2 SYGVKD. Losses at the gene ends were 3 bases for V and 7 bases for J; bases not matched to a gene: 4. The length of the CDR3 is 14 residues. The CDR3 DNA reads TGTGCCATCAGTGATTCCAGCGGGAGCGGGGAGCTGTTTTTT. Translation gives CAISDSSGSGELFF.

CDR3 sequence: CASSPPRAGPADTQYF. CDR3 nucleotides: TGTGCCAGCTCCCCCCCGCGGGCTGGTCCCGCAGATACGCAGTATTTT. V is TRBV18 and J is TRBJ2-3, with D possibly being TRBD2 (5 bases). Trimming took 6 bases from V and 4 from J, leaving 20 bases between them. This CDR3 is 16 amino acids long. Germline V gives CDR1 KGHSH, CDR2 LQKENI.

V usage is TRBV7-6 and J usage is TRBJ2-7; 10 bases are shared with TRBD1. Germline CDR1 and CDR2: SGHVS and FNYEAQ. The ends lost 5 bases at V and 2 bases at J; junction bases unmatched: 15. The CDR3 sequence is 18 residues long. The CDR3 loop reads CASSPRDRGGSGTYEQYF. The CDR3 DNA follows: TGTGCCAGCAGCCCAAGGGACAGGGGAGGTAGCGGGACCTACGAGCAGTACTTC.

The chain couples TRBV27 to TRBJ2-7, with TRBD1 matching 10 bases. CDR3 length: 15 residues. CDR1 is MNHEY and CDR2 is SMNVEV in the germline V gene (reference sequence). The junction had 3 bases not matched to a gene; V was cut back by 4 bases and J by 0 bases. CDR3 DNA: TGTGCCAGCAGTTCGGGACAGGGGCCCTCCTACGAGCAGTACTTC. Its protein product is CASSSGQGPSYEQYF.

This clone was picked up a small number of times. The chain uses TRBV6-4 and TRBJ2-1; D gene unclear. Between the trimmed V and J ends, which lost 4 bases and 6 bases, there was a span of 10 bases. The CDR3 runs to 13 residues. Germline assignment: CDR1 MRHNA and CDR2 SNTAGT. CDR3 protein: CASSVGSINEQFF. Here the CDR3 DNA reads TGTGCCAGCAGTGTCGGTAGTATCAATGAGCAGTTCTTC.

CDR3 DNA: TGTGCCAGCAGTTACACCGGACAAGCTGAAGCTTTCTTT. Protein: CASSYTGQAEAFF. This chain uses TRBV6-5 with TRBJ1-1, with D possibly being TRBD1 (5 bases). The CDR3 length is 13 residues. The germline CDR1 and CDR2 sequences are MNHEY and SVGAGI. Trimming cost V 2 bases and J 6 bases, with 10 bases left between them.

The J gene is TRBJ1-1, the V gene TRBV27, with a possible D match to TRBD1 (6 bases). The CDR3 loop spans 13 amino acids. The germline V gene encodes CDR1 MNHEY and CDR2 SMNVEV (reference sequence). Trimming removed 5 bases from V and 5 bases from J, with 12 bases in between. The CDR3 loop reads CASSLQGITEAFF. The CDR3 nucleotides read TGTGCCAGCAGTCTACAGGGAATAACTGAAGCTTTCTTT.

As regards this clone: Distinct nucleotide sequences in the sample also encode this CDR3. The rearrangement joins TRBV2 to TRBJ1-5, with D perhaps matching TRBD1 (6 bases). The CDR3 is made up of 15 amino acids. V was shortened by 4 bases and J by 4 bases, with 14 bases between the two germline ends. From germline, CDR1 is SNHLY and CDR2 FYNNEI. CDR3 loop: CASSGRQVGNQPQHF. CDR3 bases: TGTGCCAGCAGTGGCCGACAGGTGGGAAATCAGCCCCAGCATTTT.